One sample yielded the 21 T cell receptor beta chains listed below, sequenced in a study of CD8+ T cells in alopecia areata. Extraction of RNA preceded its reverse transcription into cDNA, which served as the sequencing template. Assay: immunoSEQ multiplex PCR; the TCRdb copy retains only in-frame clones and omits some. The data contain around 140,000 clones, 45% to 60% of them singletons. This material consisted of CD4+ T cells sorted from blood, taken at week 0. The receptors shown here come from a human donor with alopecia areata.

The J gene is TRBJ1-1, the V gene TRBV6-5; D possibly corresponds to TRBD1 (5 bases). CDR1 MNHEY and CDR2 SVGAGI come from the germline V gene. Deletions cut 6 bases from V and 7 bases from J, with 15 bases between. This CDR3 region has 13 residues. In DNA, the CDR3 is TGTGCCAGCAGCTACAGGCCAGGTATTGAAGCTTTCTTT. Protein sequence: CASSYRPGIEAFF.

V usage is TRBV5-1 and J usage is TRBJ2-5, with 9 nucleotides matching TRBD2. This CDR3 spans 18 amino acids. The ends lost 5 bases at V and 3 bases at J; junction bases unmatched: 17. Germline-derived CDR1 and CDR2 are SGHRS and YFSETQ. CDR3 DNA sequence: TGCGCCAGCAGTACGGGGGTGTTTAGCGGGAGAGCGAAAGAGACCCAGTACTTC. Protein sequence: CASSTGVFSGRAKETQYF.

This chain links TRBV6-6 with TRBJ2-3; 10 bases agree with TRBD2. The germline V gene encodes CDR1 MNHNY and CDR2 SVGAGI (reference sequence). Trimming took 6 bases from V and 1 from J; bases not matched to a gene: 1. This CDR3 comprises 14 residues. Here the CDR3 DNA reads TGTGCCAGCAGGGGGACTAGCGGCACAGATACGCAGTATTTT. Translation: CASRGTSGTDTQYF.

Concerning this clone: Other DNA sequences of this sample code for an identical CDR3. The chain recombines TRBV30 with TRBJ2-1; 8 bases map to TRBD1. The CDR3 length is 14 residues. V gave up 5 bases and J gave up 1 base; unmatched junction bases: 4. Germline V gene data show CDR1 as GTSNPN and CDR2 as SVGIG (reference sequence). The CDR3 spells CAWATGGSYNEQFF. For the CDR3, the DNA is TGTGCCTGGGCTACAGGGGGGTCCTACAATGAGCAGTTCTTC.

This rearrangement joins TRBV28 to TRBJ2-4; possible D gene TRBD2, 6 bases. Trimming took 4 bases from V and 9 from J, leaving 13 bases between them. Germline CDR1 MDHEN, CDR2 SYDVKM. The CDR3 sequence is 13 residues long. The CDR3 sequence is CASSSPRLGIQYF. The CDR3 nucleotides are TGTGCCAGCAGTTCCCCTCGACTAGGCATTCAGTACTTC.

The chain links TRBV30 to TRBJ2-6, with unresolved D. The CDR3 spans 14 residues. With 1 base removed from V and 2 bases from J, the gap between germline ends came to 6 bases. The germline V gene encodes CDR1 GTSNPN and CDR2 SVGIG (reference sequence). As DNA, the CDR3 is TGTGCCTGGAGTGAAGGGCCTGGGGCCAACGTCCTGACTTTC. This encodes CAWSEGPGANVLTF.

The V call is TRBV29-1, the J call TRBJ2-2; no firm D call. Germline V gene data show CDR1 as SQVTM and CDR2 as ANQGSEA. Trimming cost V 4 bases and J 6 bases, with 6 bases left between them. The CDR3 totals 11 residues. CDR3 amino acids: CSVGVPGELFF. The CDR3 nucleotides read TGCAGCGTTGGGGTGCCCGGGGAGCTGTTTTTT.

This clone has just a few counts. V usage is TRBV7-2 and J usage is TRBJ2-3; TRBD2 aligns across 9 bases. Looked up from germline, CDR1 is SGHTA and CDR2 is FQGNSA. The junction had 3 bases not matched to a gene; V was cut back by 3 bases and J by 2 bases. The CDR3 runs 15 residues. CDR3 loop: CASSFLAGTTDTQYF. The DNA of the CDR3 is TGTGCCAGCAGCTTCCTAGCGGGGACCACAGATACGCAGTATTTT.

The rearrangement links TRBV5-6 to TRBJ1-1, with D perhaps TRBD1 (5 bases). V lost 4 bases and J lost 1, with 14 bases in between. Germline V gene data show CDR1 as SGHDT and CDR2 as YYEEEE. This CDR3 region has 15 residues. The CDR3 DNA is TGTGCCAGCAGCCTCCCGGGACGGTCGAACACTGAAGCTTTCTTT. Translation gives CASSLPGRSNTEAFF.

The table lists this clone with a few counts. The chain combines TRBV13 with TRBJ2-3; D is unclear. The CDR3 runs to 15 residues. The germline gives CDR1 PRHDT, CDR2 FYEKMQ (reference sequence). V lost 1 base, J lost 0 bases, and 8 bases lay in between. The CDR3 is CASSLEPMSTDTQYF. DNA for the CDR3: TGTGCCAGCAGCTTAGAACCGATGAGCACAGATACGCAGTATTTT.

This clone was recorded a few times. The CDR3: CAWTSGPNQPQHF. CDR3 bases: TGTGCCTGGACCTCGGGGCCCAATCAGCCCCAGCATTTT. The gene calls are TRBV30 and TRBJ1-5; D perhaps matches TRBD1 (5 bases). V lost 4 bases and J lost 3, with 10 bases in between. The CDR3 extends over 13 amino acids. CDR1 and CDR2 from the germline V gene are GTSNPN and SVGIG (reference sequence).

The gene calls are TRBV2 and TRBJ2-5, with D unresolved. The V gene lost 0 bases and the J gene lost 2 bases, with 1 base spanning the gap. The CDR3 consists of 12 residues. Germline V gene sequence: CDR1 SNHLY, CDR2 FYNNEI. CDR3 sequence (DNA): TGTGCCAGCAGTGAAGCGCAAGAGACCCAGTACTTC. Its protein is CASSEAQETQYF.

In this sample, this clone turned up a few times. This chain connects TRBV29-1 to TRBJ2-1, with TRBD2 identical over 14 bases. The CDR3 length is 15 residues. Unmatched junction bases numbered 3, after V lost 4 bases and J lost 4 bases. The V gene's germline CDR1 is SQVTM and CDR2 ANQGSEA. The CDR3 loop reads CSVARTSGRYNEQFF. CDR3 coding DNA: TGCAGCGTTGCGCGGACTAGCGGGAGGTACAATGAGCAGTTCTTC.

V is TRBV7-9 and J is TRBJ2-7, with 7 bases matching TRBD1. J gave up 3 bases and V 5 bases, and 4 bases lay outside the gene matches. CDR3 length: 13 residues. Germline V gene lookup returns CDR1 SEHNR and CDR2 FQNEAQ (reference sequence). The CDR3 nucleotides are TGTGCCAGCAGCAGGGACAGTTACTACGAGCAGTACTTC. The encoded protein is CASSRDSYYEQYF.

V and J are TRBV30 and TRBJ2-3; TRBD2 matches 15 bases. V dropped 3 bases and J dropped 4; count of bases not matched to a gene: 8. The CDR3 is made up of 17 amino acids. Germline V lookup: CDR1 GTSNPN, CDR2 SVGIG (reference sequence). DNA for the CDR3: TGTGCCTGGAGGGCGCTCGGACTAGCGGGAGGGGCAGATACGCAGTATTTT. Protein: CAWRALGLAGGADTQYF.

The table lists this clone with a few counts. The CDR3 loop is CASRTGVAGANVLTF. As DNA, the CDR3 is TGTGCCAGCAGAACCGGGGTTGCTGGGGCCAACGTCCTGACTTTC. V is TRBV6-5 and J is TRBJ2-6; tentative D call: TRBD2 (5 bases). Germline CDR1 and CDR2: MNHEY and SVGAGI. Deletions cut 6 bases from V and 2 bases from J, with 11 bases between. This CDR3 has 15 residues.

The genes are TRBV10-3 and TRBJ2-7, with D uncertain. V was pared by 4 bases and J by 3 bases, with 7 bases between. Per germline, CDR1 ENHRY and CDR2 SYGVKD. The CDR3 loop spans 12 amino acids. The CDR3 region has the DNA TGTGCCATCAGTGCTGCCAACTACGAGCAGTACTTC. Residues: CAISAANYEQYF.

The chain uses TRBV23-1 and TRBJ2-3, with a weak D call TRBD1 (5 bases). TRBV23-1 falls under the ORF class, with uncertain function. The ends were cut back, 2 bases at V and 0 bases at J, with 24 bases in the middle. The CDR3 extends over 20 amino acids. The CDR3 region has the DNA TGCGCCAGCAGTCAAGCTCGGCCTCTTTGGGGCAGCTCTAGCACAGATACGCAGTATTTT. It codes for CASSQARPLWGSSSTDTQYF.

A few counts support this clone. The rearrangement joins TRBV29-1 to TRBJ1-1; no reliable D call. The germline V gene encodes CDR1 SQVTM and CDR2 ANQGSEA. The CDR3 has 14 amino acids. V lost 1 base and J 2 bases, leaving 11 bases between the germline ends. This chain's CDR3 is CSVEVGGRNTEAFF. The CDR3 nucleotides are TGCAGCGTTGAAGTTGGAGGTCGAAACACTGAAGCTTTCTTT. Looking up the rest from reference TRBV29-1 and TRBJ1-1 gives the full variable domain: SAVISQKPSRDICQRGTSLTIQCQVDSQVTMMFWYRQQPGQSLTLIATANQGSEATYESGFVIDKFPISRPNLTFSTLTVSNMSPEDSSIYLCSVEVGGRNTEAFFGQGTRLTVV.

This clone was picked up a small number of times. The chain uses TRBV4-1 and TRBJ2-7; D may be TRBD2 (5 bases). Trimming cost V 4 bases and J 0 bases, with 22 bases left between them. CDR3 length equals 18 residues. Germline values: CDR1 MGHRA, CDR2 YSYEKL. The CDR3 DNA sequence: TGCGCCAGCAGCCCCCCAGTGGAGGCTCGCGGCTACTCCTACGAGCAGTACTTC. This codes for CASSPPVEARGYSYEQYF.

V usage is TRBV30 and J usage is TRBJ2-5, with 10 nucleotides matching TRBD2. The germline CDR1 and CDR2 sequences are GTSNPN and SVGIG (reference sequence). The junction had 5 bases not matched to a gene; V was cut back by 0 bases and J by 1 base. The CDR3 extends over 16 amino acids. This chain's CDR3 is CAWSVLIAGGQETQYF. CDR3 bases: TGTGCCTGGAGTGTACTCATAGCGGGAGGCCAAGAGACCCAGTACTTC.